Reported below is one T cell receptor (beta chain). Antigen unknown. The sample is drawn from a study of Ad26.COV2.S vaccination and SARS-CoV-2 variants. Generated by immunoSEQ multiplex PCR, the TCRdb table keeps only in-frame clones and is missing some. The table has about 440,000 clones, about 83% seen once. Stated treatment: some 19 received Ad26.COV2.S at low or high dose, single or two shots; roughly five received placebo; per-sample allocation not given. Material that was analyzed had been drawn on day 63 after the first vaccine or placebo injection. Built on an Ad26 vector, the vaccine expressed Wuhan-strain SARS-CoV-2 spike. The study's findings and limits: Substantial breadth was reportedly displayed by spike-specific CD8+ and CD4+ T cell responses after vaccination. Compared with placebo recipients, vaccine recipients had higher spike-specific TCR breadth. TCR breadth and depth analyses may have underestimated total T cell responses.

This CDR3 is built from 16 residues. Germline CDR1 KGHSH, CDR2 LQKENI. Trimming shortened V by 0 bases and J by 5 bases, and 13 bases separated the two germline ends. The chain couples TRBV18 to TRBJ2-2, with D unresolved. Source: peripheral blood, taken in a trial of Ad26.COV2.S vaccine versus placebo. The clonotype originates from a person aged 18-60 years who received the Ad26.COV2.S COVID-19 vaccine or a placebo. CDR3 residues: CASSPPSRASTGELFF. DNA for the CDR3: TGTGCCAGCTCACCACCTAGCCGGGCTAGTACCGGGGAGCTGTTTTTT.